This T cell receptor (beta chain) was identified during a study of T-cell memory formation after mild COVID-19. Germline V gene lookup returns CDR1 MNHNY and CDR2 SVGAGI (reference sequence). V shed 2 bases and J shed 0 bases, with 11 bases lying between them. The CDR3 length is 16 residues. TCRdb independently ran MiXCR on the 5' RACE reads; one entry per CDR3 protein. The table lists 300,000 or so distinct CDR3 sequences, more than 15% of them singletons, with roughly 20% in the top ten. Study-wide results and caveats: Nothing showed for sure that second-wave clones peaking on day 37 were SARS-CoV-2 specific. The study found contracting CD4+ clones mainly in CM and EM and contracting CD8+ clones in EMRA.

Note on this clonotype: The antigen remains undetermined.

The clonotype was recovered from a man aged 18-30 years who had mild COVID-19 (a few samples of this study predate the infection). Cell type and time point are not known. The sequenced material came from PBMCs or a T cell subset sorted from them (not recorded which). This chain joins TRBV6-6 and TRBJ2-4; D remains unclear. The CDR3 sequence is CASSYASSGAKNIQYF. The CDR3 DNA reads TGTGCCAGCAGTTACGCCTCCTCGGGAGCCAAAAACATTCAGTACTTC.